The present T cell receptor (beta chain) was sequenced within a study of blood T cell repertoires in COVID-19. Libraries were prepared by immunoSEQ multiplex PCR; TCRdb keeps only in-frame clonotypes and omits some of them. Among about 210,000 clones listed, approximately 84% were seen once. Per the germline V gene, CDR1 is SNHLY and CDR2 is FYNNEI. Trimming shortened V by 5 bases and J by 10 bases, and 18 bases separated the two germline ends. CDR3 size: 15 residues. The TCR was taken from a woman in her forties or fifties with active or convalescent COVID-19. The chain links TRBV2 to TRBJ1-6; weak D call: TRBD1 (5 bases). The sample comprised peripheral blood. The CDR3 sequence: CASSFNPTEESPLHF. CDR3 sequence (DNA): TGTGCCAGCAGTTTTAATCCGACAGAAGAATCACCCCTCCACTTT.